Listed below are T cell receptor beta chains from one sample, sequenced in a study of CD4 T cells in relation to SARS-CoV-2 and coronaviruses. These receptors are not linked to any known antigen. Method: immunoSEQ multiplex PCR; TCRdb's copy keeps in-frame clones and lacks some. The data contain about 18,000 clones, roughly 77% of them singletons. The sequenced sample consisted of CD4+ T cells from PBMCs, cultured in vitro. Source of these receptors: a human donor in good health. The CDR3 runs from the conserved cysteine through the conserved F or W. The order of the fields is V gene, J gene, clone size, D gene, CDR3 DNA, CDR3 protein. D genes are given only for firm matches. Where a row states a size, it is once, few, many or the class of an expanded clone; other rows omit it.

TRBV6-1	TRBJ1-4	NA	NA	TGTGCCAGCAGTGACACAGAGGGGCTTTATGAAAAACTGTTTTTT	CASSDTEGLYEKLFF
TRBV25-1	TRBJ2-6	medium-sized	TRBD1	TGTGCCAGCAGTGCCACAGGGGACTCTGGGGCCAACGTCCTGACTTTC	CASSATGDSGANVLTF
TRBV10-2	TRBJ1-5	once	NA	TGCGCCAGCAGTGAGTTGGGATTTTCCCAGCATTTT	CASSELGFSQHF
TRBV2	TRBJ1-1	NA	TRBD1	TGTGCCAGCAGACAGGGGGCGAACACTGAAGCTTTCTTT	CASRQGANTEAFF
TRBV11-2	TRBJ1-2	few	TRBD1	TGTGCCAGCAGATCAAATAGACAGGGAGTGTACTATGGCTACACCTTC	CASRSNRQGVYYGYTF
TRBV10-1	TRBJ2-5	NA	TRBD2	TGCGCCAGCAGCCCTAGCGGGGCCCAAGAGACCCAGTACTTC	CASSPSGAQETQYF
TRBV6-1	TRBJ2-3	NA	NA	TGTGCCAGTCGACAGGCAACTCACACAGATACGCAGTATTTT	CASRQATHTDTQYF
TRBV9	TRBJ2-3	NA	TRBD2	TGTGCCAGCAGCATACGGACTAGCGGGAGAATGGCAGATACGCAGTATTTT	CASSIRTSGRMADTQYF
TRBV30	TRBJ2-7	NA	TRBD2	TGTGCCTGGAACAGCGGGAGGGCCTCCCTCGAGCAGTACTTC	CAWNSGRASLEQYF
TRBV7-9	TRBJ2-1	NA	NA	TGTGCCAGCAGCCAGGACACTTACCGACGACGGAAGTTCTTC	CASSQDTYRRRKFF
TRBV7-2	TRBJ1-2	few	NA	TGTGCCAGCAGCCCCCAAGGAGCGGGAGGTAACTATGGCTACACCTTC	CASSPQGAGGNYGYTF
TRBV12-3/TRBV12-4	TRBJ2-7	few	NA	TGTGCCAGCAGTTTTGAGACGAACGAGCAGTACTTC	CASSFETNEQYF
TRBV19	TRBJ2-2	NA	NA	TGTGCCAGCCACCCACCAGGGCCCACCGGGGAGCTGTTTTTT	CASHPPGPTGELFF
TRBV19	TRBJ2-2	NA	TRBD1	TGTGCCAGTATCGCCCGGACAGGGCACACCGGGGAGCTGTTTTTT	CASIARTGHTGELFF
TRBV6-2/TRBV6-3	TRBJ2-3	NA	TRBD1	TGTGCCAGCAGTTCGGGACAGTACACAGATACGCAGTATTTT	CASSSGQYTDTQYF
TRBV3-1/TRBV3-2	TRBJ2-7	few	TRBD1	TGTGCCAGCAGTTGGGACAGGGACGAGCAGTACTTC	CASSWDRDEQYF
TRBV4-1	TRBJ2-2	NA	NA	TGCGCCAGCAGCCAAGTACTAACGAACACCGGGGAGCTGTTTTTT	CASSQVLTNTGELFF
TRBV20-1	TRBJ2-3	NA	TRBD2	TGCAGTGCTAGTTACGGGGCGAATAGCGGGAGCTCAGATACGCAGTATTTT	CSASYGANSGSSDTQYF
TRBV2	TRBJ2-3	NA	NA	TGTGCCAGCAGTGAAAGACAGACTTCAGATACGCAGTATTTT	CASSERQTSDTQYF
TRBV5-1	TRBJ2-5	NA	NA	TGCGCCAGCAGCTCCCAGGGAAGTGGAGAGACCCAGTACTTC	CASSSQGSGETQYF
TRBV4-2	TRBJ1-5	NA	TRBD1	TGTGCCAGCAGCCAAGGTATCGGACAGGGAGGCAATCAGCCCCAGCATTTT	CASSQGIGQGGNQPQHF
TRBV10-1	TRBJ2-7	NA	TRBD1	TGCGCCAGCAGTGAGAGAGAGCAAAAGGGACAGGTAGAAAACGAGCAGTACTTC	CASSEREQKGQVENEQYF
TRBV19	TRBJ2-5	NA	NA	TGTGCCAGTAGTATGTTAGGGGGATCCTACTTCGGGGAGACCCAGTACTTC	CASSMLGGSYFGETQYF
TRBV2	TRBJ1-1	NA	TRBD1	TGTGCCAGCAGTCTTAAACCGTCCGGGACAGGGGCGACTGAAGCTTTCTTT	CASSLKPSGTGATEAFF
TRBV2	TRBJ2-7	NA	TRBD1	TGTGCCAGCAGTGCGACAGGGCGCGAGCAGTACTTC	CASSATGREQYF
TRBV5-6	TRBJ2-2	once	NA	TGTGCCAGCAGCCTCCCCCGTGAGACACTTACCGGGGAGCTGTTTTTT	CASSLPRETLTGELFF
TRBV2	TRBJ2-5	NA	TRBD2	TGTGCCAGCAGTGAACTTAGCGGGAGGGCGACCCAGTACTTC	CASSELSGRATQYF
TRBV7-9	TRBJ1-2	NA	TRBD1	TGTGCCAGCAGTGGCGAACAGGGGATGAGGGGCTACACCTTC	CASSGEQGMRGYTF
TRBV10-1	TRBJ2-7	few	TRBD1	TGCGCCAGCAGTGGGAGAGGACAGGGGTACGAGCAGTACTTC	CASSGRGQGYEQYF
TRBV9	TRBJ2-3	NA	TRBD2	TGTGCCAGCAGCGTAGGGACTAGCGGGCGTTTGAATACGCAGTATTTT	CASSVGTSGRLNTQYF
TRBV5-1	TRBJ1-2	NA	NA	TGCGCCAGCAGCTTTGACAGTAACTATGGCTACACCTTC	CASSFDSNYGYTF
TRBV21-1	TRBJ2-3	NA	NA	TGTGCCAGCAGCACGCCCGGCACGCAGTATTTT	CASSTPGTQYF
TRBV21-1	TRBJ2-5	NA	NA	TGTGCCAGCAGCAAGAGGGACCTCGGGGAGACCCAGTACTTC	CASSKRDLGETQYF
TRBV10-3	TRBJ2-7	NA	NA	TGTGCCATGTCGGCTCTCGAGGGCGGCTCCTACGAGCAGTACTTC	CAMSALEGGSYEQYF
TRBV7-9	TRBJ2-7	once	TRBD2	TGTGCCAGCAGCTCGGAGGGCGGGGGGCGACTCTACGAGCAGTACTTC	CASSSEGGGRLYEQYF
TRBV5-5	TRBJ2-1	NA	NA	TGTGCCAGCAGCTTGCGGGCCTACTCCTACAATGAGCAGTTCTTC	CASSLRAYSYNEQFF
TRBV3-1/TRBV3-2	TRBJ2-1	few	NA	TGTGCCAGCAGCCAAGTAGGGAATGAGCAGTTCTTC	CASSQVGNEQFF
TRBV15	TRBJ2-3	NA	NA	TGTGCCACCGGAACCGAGAGGGCAGATACGCAGTATTTT	CATGTERADTQYF
TRBV3-1/TRBV3-2	TRBJ1-2	NA	TRBD1	TGTGCCAGCAGCCACCAGGACAGGGGGTCTTACGGCTACACCTTC	CASSHQDRGSYGYTF
TRBV10-3	TRBJ2-3	NA	NA	TGTGCCACGCGGGGTAGCGTAAGCACAGATACGCAGTATTTT	CATRGSVSTDTQYF
TRBV24-1	TRBJ2-7	NA	NA	TGTGCCACCAGTGATTTGTGCCCAGGGAAGCTCTACGAGCAGTACTTC	CATSDLCPGKLYEQYF
TRBV23-1	TRBJ1-1	NA	NA	TGCGCCAGCAGTCACCCGAGGACAGTAACTGAAGCTTTCTTT	CASSHPRTVTEAFF
TRBV5-1	TRBJ2-4	NA	TRBD1	TGCGCCAGCAGCGGAACAGGGGAGAACATTCAGTACTTC	CASSGTGENIQYF
TRBV3-1/TRBV3-2	TRBJ2-5	NA	NA	TGTGCCAGCAGCCAAGGGTCGGGGCGCGGGACCCAGTACTTC	CASSQGSGRGTQYF
TRBV28	TRBJ1-5	NA	NA	TGTGCCAGCAGTTTTGGGGGAGCTGGCAATCAGCCCCAGCATTTT	CASSFGGAGNQPQHF
TRBV10-3	TRBJ2-3	NA	NA	TGTGCCATCAGATCACTAGCTAGCACAGATACGCAGTATTTT	CAIRSLASTDTQYF
TRBV7-6	TRBJ2-7	NA	NA	TGTGCCAGCAGCCCTCTTCGCGGCTCCTACGAGCAGTACTTC	CASSPLRGSYEQYF
TRBV7-9	TRBJ2-4	NA	TRBD2	TGTGCCAGCAGCTTAGATGTGGCGGGAGGGCCGCTAGCCAAAAACATTCAGTACTTC	CASSLDVAGGPLAKNIQYF
TRBV13	TRBJ1-3	NA	NA	TGTGCCGGCCGAGAGGGGCCTGGAAACACCATATATTTT	CAGREGPGNTIYF
TRBV6-4	TRBJ1-1	NA	NA	TGTGCCAGCAGTGACCTCCCGTATGGGGAGGGGAAAACTGAAGCTTTCTTT	CASSDLPYGEGKTEAFF
TRBV4-1	TRBJ2-7	NA	NA	TGCGCCAGCAGCCAAGATCAGGGATACGAGCAGTACTTC	CASSQDQGYEQYF
TRBV5-6	TRBJ1-6	NA	TRBD1	TGTGCCAGCAGTTTTGTTGACTTCCGGGACAGGGGTTCACCCCTCCACTTT	CASSFVDFRDRGSPLHF
TRBV19	TRBJ1-5	NA	TRBD1	TGTGCCAGTAGTATAGTGGCAGCAGGGGGCATTCAGCCCCAGCATTTT	CASSIVAAGGIQPQHF